The entry that follows covers one TCR beta chain sequence. This entry is derived from a study of cytomegalovirus exposure and HLA in healthy donors. Germline-derived CDR1 and CDR2 are SEHNR and FQNEAQ (reference sequence). The CDR3 covers 13 residues. V dropped 1 base and J dropped 7 bases, with 10 bases sitting between them. PCR primers comprised 60 Vbeta and 13 Jbeta primers. TCRdb's copy holds only in-frame clones and misses some; the assay was immunoSEQ multiplex PCR. The repertoire has around 200,000 clones, about 88% of them found once; the top ten carry around 0.34%. The TCR comes from a woman in her twenties or thirties in good health and CMV-seronegative. The specimen sequenced was PBMCs. The V and J genes are TRBV7-9 and TRBJ1-1; D ambiguous. The CDR3 nucleotides are TGTGCCAGCAGCTTAGATTACGGAGATGAAGCTTTCTTT. The encoded protein is CASSLDYGDEAFF.